Following are 24 T cell receptor beta chains from one sample sequenced in a study of breast tumors, draining lymph nodes, adjacent tissues. Breast cancer patients provided tissue from their axillary draining lymph nodes. MiXCR, applied by TCRdb to the multiplex PCR reads, yields one record per CDR3 protein. This table has about 230,000 distinct CDR3 sequences, roughly 30% appearing once. Material: axillary lymph node tissue. The receptors come from a female donor with breast cancer. Some clones in this sample may be carry-over from other donors' samples.

V and J are TRBV5-8 and TRBJ2-1; TRBD1 agrees at 9 bases. V dropped 0 bases and J dropped 4; count of bases not matched to a gene: 2. This CDR3 comprises 15 residues. Per germline, CDR1 SGHTS and CDR2 YDEGEE. The CDR3 spells CASSLGTGDYNEQFF. The CDR3 DNA is TGTGCCAGCAGCTTGGGGACAGGGGATTACAATGAGCAGTTCTTC.

The chain has TRBV20-1 and TRBJ2-7; 7 bases fit TRBD2. The CDR3 loop spans 14 amino acids. Germline V lookup: CDR1 DFQATT, CDR2 SNEGSKA (reference sequence). V lost 3 bases, J lost 2 bases, and 7 bases stayed unmatched. The CDR3 spells CSASGGGPTYEQYF. The CDR3 DNA follows: TGCAGTGCTAGTGGCGGGGGACCCACCTACGAGCAGTACTTC.

This clonotype was counted many times. V gene TRBV24-1 combines with J gene TRBJ2-1; 11 bases match TRBD1. The CDR3 has 16 residues. V shed 6 bases, J shed 5 bases, and the junction held 8 bases outside the gene matches. CDR1 is KGHDR, CDR2 SFDVKD, per germline. This CDR3 is CATSRRGTGGNNEQFF. The CDR3 DNA follows: TGTGCCACCAGTAGGAGGGGGACAGGGGGGAACAATGAGCAGTTCTTC.

Comments on this clonotype: A much larger clone differs by one base, so this may be a read error. The CDR3 DNA reads as TGTGCCAGCAGCTTAGTGGTGGGAGCAGCCTACGAGCAGCACTTC. This sequence encodes CASSLVVGAAYEQHF. V and J are TRBV7-8 and TRBJ2-7, with a tentative D call TRBD2 (5 bases). The length of the CDR3 is 15 residues. Germline V gene lookup returns CDR1 SGHVS and CDR2 FQNEAQ.

In this sample, this clonotype turned up a few times. This may arise from a read error, as a much more abundant clone is one base away. V gene TRBV14 combines with J gene TRBJ1-6; D is unclear. The CDR3 covers 15 residues. The germline CDR1 and CDR2 sequences are SGHDN and FVKESK. CDR3 sequence (DNA): TGTGCCAGCGGCCAAGAACCAAATGCCGCTTCACCCCCCCACTTT. Protein sequence: CASGQEPNAASPPHF.

The chain employs TRBV28 and TRBJ2-7, with 7 bases that match TRBD2. The V gene's germline CDR1 is MDHEN and CDR2 SYDVKM. V lost 5 bases, J lost 3 bases, and 10 bases stayed unmatched. The CDR3 covers 15 residues. The DNA of the CDR3 is TGTGCCAGCAGTGCCACCGGGAGGCCCTTCTACGAGCAGTACTTC. It specifies CASSATGRPFYEQYF.

A note on this clonotype: Sequence at one end of the junction differs from germline and may be a read error. The rearrangement joins TRBV24-1 to TRBJ2-5; the D gene could be TRBD1 or TRBD2 (6 bases each). The CDR3 extends over 15 amino acids. CDR1 KGHDR and CDR2 SFDVKD come from the germline V gene. CDR3 bases: TGTGCCACCAGTGATCACCCGGGGGCTGGAGAGACCCAATACTTC. Residues: CATSDHPGAGETQYF.

This clonotype was counted ten times or more. This chain uses TRBV5-6 with TRBJ2-7, with D hard to call. Deletions cut 2 bases from V and 0 bases from J, with 12 bases between. The V gene's germline CDR1 is SGHDT and CDR2 YYEEEE. There are 15 residues in the CDR3. This chain's CDR3 is CASSFLGGNSYEQYF. CDR3 nucleotides: TGTGCCAGCAGCTTTCTGGGCGGAAACTCCTACGAGCAGTACTTC.

V and J are TRBV11-2 and TRBJ1-6, with 7 bases matching TRBD1. Germline CDR1 is SGHAT and CDR2 is FQNNGV. This CDR3 comprises 17 residues. With V trimmed by 4 bases and J by 5 bases, 11 bases remained unmatched. This CDR3 is CASSSLTGRRDNSPLHF. In DNA form, the CDR3 reads TGTGCCAGCAGCTCACTGACAGGGAGACGAGATAATTCACCCCTCCACTTT.

The chain recombines TRBV11-2 with TRBJ1-1; tentative D call: TRBD1 (6 bases). CDR3 size: 14 residues. Trimming took off 7 bases at V and 10 bases at J, with 22 bases between the two ends. From germline, CDR1 is SGHAT and CDR2 FQNNGV. The CDR3 nucleotides are TGTGCCAGCACCCCGGTGGGGGGCTTGAGTAGAGCTTTCTTT. Its translation is CASTPVGGLSRAFF.

This clonotype was seen ten or more times. The CDR3 sequence is CASRSVNYGYTF. In nucleotides, the CDR3 is TGTGCCAGCAGGTCGGTCAACTATGGCTACACCTTC. This chain uses TRBV5-8 with TRBJ1-2; D uncertain. The CDR3 loop spans 12 amino acids. Germline V gene data show CDR1 as SGHTS and CDR2 as YDEGEE. V dropped 5 bases and J dropped 2 bases, with 7 bases sitting between them.

In DNA form, the CDR3 reads TGTGCCAGCAGCGTAGTGGGGGGTGAAAAACTGTTTTTT. Protein: CASSVVGGEKLFF. The rearrangement uses TRBV9 and TRBJ1-4; possibly TRBD1 for D (5 bases). CDR1 is SGDLS and CDR2 is YYNGEE in the germline V gene. The CDR3 is 13 amino acids. V shed 0 bases and J shed 7 bases, with 7 bases lying between them.

Regarding this clonotype: A read error is possible here, since a much larger clone lies one base away. The chain carries TRBV9 and TRBJ2-3, with D perhaps matching TRBD1 or TRBD2 (5 bases each). Trimming pared 4 bases from V and 2 bases from J, leaving 14 bases between. The CDR3 contains 15 residues. Germline V gene sequence: CDR1 SGDLS, CDR2 YYNGEE. The CDR3 reads CASSSGPAATDTQYF. Written as DNA, the CDR3 is TGTGCCAGCAGCTCGGGACCAGCGGCCACAGATACGCAGTATTTT.

This clonotype was observed a handful of times. This could be a read error, since a much larger clone is one nucleotide away. This is likely a read error, given that the CDR3 carries no conserved phenylalanine or tryptophan at its end. The chain combines TRBV12-3 or TRBV12-4 with TRBJ2-1; TRBD2 matches 7 bases. The CDR3 covers 13 residues. V lost 6 bases and J lost 6; bases outside the gene matches: 5. The CDR3 nucleotides are TGTGCCAGCAGCACCCCTAGCGGCAATGAGCAGTTCCTC. It yields the protein CASSTPSGNEQFL.

This clonotype was counted many times. J is TRBJ2-1 and V is TRBV20-1, with a tentative D call TRBD2 (5 bases). The CDR3 contains 12 residues. Trimming shortened V by 2 bases and J by 7 bases, and 9 bases separated the two germline ends. The germline gives CDR1 DFQATT, CDR2 SNEGSKA (reference sequence). The CDR3: CSARKGANEQFF. DNA of the CDR3: TGCAGTGCTAGAAAGGGAGCGAATGAGCAGTTCTTC.

In its sample, this clonotype was seen many times. The J gene is TRBJ2-3, the V gene TRBV5-1; 8 positions match TRBD1. CDR1 is SGHRS and CDR2 is YFSETQ in the germline V gene. The J segment lost 2 bases and the V segment lost 6 bases, leaving 8 bases of the junction unmatched. The CDR3 extends over 15 amino acids. CDR3 nucleotides: TGCGCCAGCATCAGGACAGGGCGCACCACAGATACGCAGTATTTT. Amino acids: CASIRTGRTTDTQYF.

This clonotype was detected ten times or more. The chain links TRBV12-3 or TRBV12-4 to TRBJ2-1; 10 bases agree with TRBD2. The CDR3 has 17 amino acids. V shed 0 bases and J 7 bases; nucleotides not matched to a gene: 9. CDR3 nucleotide sequence: TGTGCCAGCAGTTTAGCGGGGGGGACTAGCGCGAGGAATGAGCAGTTCTTC. This gives the protein CASSLAGGTSARNEQFF.

Concerning this clonotype itself: Relative to the germline gene, one junction end is altered; a read error may explain this. The rearrangement links TRBV7-2 to TRBJ2-2; D is tentatively TRBD1 or TRBD2 (5 bases each). Germline CDR1 is SGHTA and CDR2 is FQGNSA. This CDR3 is 11 amino acids long. The DNA of the CDR3 is TGTGCCAGCAGCCGTGATGGGGGGCTGTTTTTT. It translates to CASSRDGGLFF.

The rearrangement links TRBV24-1 to TRBJ1-5; D is perhaps TRBD1 (6 bases). CDR1 and CDR2 from the germline V gene are KGHDR and SFDVKD. The CDR3 covers 14 residues. V lost 4 bases and J lost 7, with 13 bases in between. CDR3 nucleotides: TGTGCCACCAGTGAGCCAGGGGACGGACAGCCCCAGCATTTT. Encoded protein: CATSEPGDGQPQHF.

This clonotype has a count of ten or more. Possible read error: a much larger clone is one base away. The gene calls are TRBV20-1 and TRBJ1-2; no clear D. The CDR3 contains 12 residues. Germline lookup yields CDR1 DFQATT and CDR2 SNEGSKA (reference sequence). The CDR3, as DNA: TGCAGTGCGTGGGGTCAGGACTATGGCTCCACCTTC. Amino acid sequence: CSAWGQDYGSTF.

At least ten counts were recorded for this clonotype. The chain links TRBV18 to TRBJ1-2; D is unclear. Germline-derived CDR1 and CDR2 are KGHSH and LQKENI. V lost 0 bases, J lost 14 bases, and 22 bases lay in between. This CDR3 is built from 15 residues. The chain's CDR3 is CASSPPSAGPPGYTF. DNA for the CDR3: TGTGCCAGCTCACCACCGTCGGCAGGCCCTCCGGGTTATACCTTC.

The table lists this clonotype with many counts. This rearrangement joins TRBV6-6 to TRBJ2-3; D may correspond to TRBD1 or TRBD2 (5 bases each). This CDR3 comprises 14 residues. Deletions cut 6 bases from V and 2 bases from J, with 12 bases between. Germline V gives CDR1 MNHNY, CDR2 SVGAGI (reference sequence). DNA of the CDR3: TGTGCCAGCAGATTCGGGACCAACACAGATACGCAGTATTTT. It codes for CASRFGTNTDTQYF.

The sample holds many counts of this clonotype. V is TRBV14 and J is TRBJ1-2; D not certain. The V end was cut by 4 bases, the J end by 2 bases, with 8 bases between. Per the germline V gene, CDR1 is SGHDN and CDR2 is FVKESK. This CDR3 has 13 amino acids. As DNA, the CDR3 is TGTGCCAGCAGCCTAGACACAAACTATGGCTACACCTTC. Its translation is CASSLDTNYGYTF.

There are many counts of this clonotype. V gene TRBV30 combines with J gene TRBJ1-2; D perhaps matches TRBD1 (5 bases). V lost 0 bases and J 5 bases, leaving 13 bases between the germline ends. The CDR3 is 14 amino acids. Germline V gene sequence: CDR1 GTSNPN, CDR2 SVGIG (reference sequence). Written as DNA, the CDR3 is TGTGCCTGGAGTGTTTCTGGGGGTCAATATGGCTACACCTTC. Its translation: CAWSVSGGQYGYTF.